The 25 T cell receptor beta chains below were found in one sample sequenced in a study of CD8 T cells in Susac syndrome. cDNA came from about 0.51 to 1 ug RNA primed by random hexamers. Each CDR3 protein is one row after TCRdb ran MiXCR on the immunoSEQ multiplex PCR reads. The sample has 150,000 or so distinct CDR3 sequences, roughly 96% seen once. The sequencing input was CD4+ T cells from PBMCs. These receptor sequences come from a human donor with Susac syndrome.

This chain connects TRBV3-1 to TRBJ1-1; D is uncertain. The V end was cut by 4 bases, the J end by 4 bases, with 10 bases between. The germline V gene encodes CDR1 LGHDT and CDR2 YNNKEL (reference sequence). This CDR3 is 13 amino acids long. The CDR3 protein is CASSPLGGTEAFF. DNA for the CDR3: TGTGCCAGCAGCCCCCTAGGCGGCACTGAAGCTTTCTTT.

V usage is TRBV11-2 and J usage is TRBJ2-3; the D gene is possibly TRBD2 (6 bases). Germline V lookup: CDR1 SGHAT, CDR2 FQNNGV. The CDR3 runs to 16 residues. V gave up 5 bases and J gave up 1 base, with 16 bases separating them. The CDR3 sequence is CASSQTRLSGTDTQYF. The CDR3 nucleotides are TGTGCCAGCAGCCAGACTAGACTGTCTGGCACAGATACGCAGTATTTT. The full variable domain, with the rest looked up from reference TRBV11-2 and TRBJ2-3, is EAGVAQSPRYKIIEKRQSVAFWCNPISGHATLYWYQQILGQGPKLLIQFQNNGVVDDSQLPKDRFSAERLKGVDSTLKIQPAKLEDSAVYLCASSQTRLSGTDTQYFGPGTRLTVL.

This clonotype showed up just once. The chain recombines TRBV20-1 with TRBJ2-3; D is perhaps TRBD2 (6 bases). The CDR3 sequence is 14 residues long. The germline V gene encodes CDR1 DFQATT and CDR2 SNEGSKA (reference sequence). V lost 0 bases and J 0 bases, leaving 7 bases between the germline ends. The CDR3 DNA reads TGCAGTGCTAGAGATGGGACTAGCACAGATACGCAGTATTTT. This gives the protein CSARDGTSTDTQYF.

The chain is built from TRBV28 and TRBJ2-7; D is tentatively TRBD1 or TRBD2 (5 bases each). The V gene's germline CDR1 is MDHEN and CDR2 SYDVKM. Trimming removed 3 bases from V and 2 bases from J, with 14 bases in between. There are 15 residues in the CDR3. CDR3 loop: CASSFGLGVTYEQYF. DNA for the CDR3: TGTGCCAGCAGTTTTGGCTTGGGGGTTACCTACGAGCAGTACTTC.

The V gene is TRBV7-7, the J gene TRBJ2-5; D tentatively fits TRBD1 or TRBD2 (7 bases each). Germline V gives CDR1 SSHAT, CDR2 FNYEAQ (reference sequence). This CDR3 is 15 amino acids long. The germline V and J ends were trimmed by 6 bases and 2 bases, with 16 bases remaining between them. The CDR3 sequence is CASSLTGEGQETQYF. Here the CDR3 DNA reads TGTGCCAGCAGTTTAACAGGGGAGGGTCAAGAGACCCAGTACTTC.

The chain recombines TRBV28 with TRBJ2-5, with D tentatively TRBD1 (7 bases). Trimming took off 5 bases at V and 3 bases at J, with 13 bases between the two ends. The CDR3 has 14 amino acids. Per germline, CDR1 MDHEN and CDR2 SYDVKM. In DNA, the CDR3 is TGTGCCAGCAGTCAGGGGGGCCCAAAAGAGACCCAGTACTTC. It specifies CASSQGGPKETQYF.

V usage is TRBV13 and J usage is TRBJ1-6; no clear D gene. Germline CDR1 reads PRHDT; CDR2 reads FYEKMQ (reference sequence). CDR3 length: 16 residues. Deletions cut 2 bases from V and 6 bases from J, with 14 bases between. The CDR3 protein is CASSLRPATSNSPLHF. CDR3 DNA sequence: TGTGCCAGCAGCTTACGGCCGGCCACTTCTAATTCACCCCTCCACTTT.

The chain carries TRBV6-2 or TRBV6-3 and TRBJ2-7; D unclear. The CDR3 runs 13 residues. Germline assignment: CDR1 MNHEY and CDR2 SVGEGT. The V end lost 11 bases, the J end lost 6 bases, and 20 bases lay between the germline ends. In nucleotides, the CDR3 is TGTGCCGCTCAGGCCGCGGCGGCCGGCGAGCAGTACTTC. This sequence encodes CAAQAAAAGEQYF.

This clonotype was detected only once. The chain couples TRBV15 to TRBJ2-5; tentatively, D is TRBD1 or TRBD2 (6 bases each). The CDR3 totals 17 residues. Trimming stripped 3 bases from V and 3 bases from J, with 20 bases between. The V gene's germline CDR1 is LNHNV and CDR2 YYDKDF (reference sequence). DNA for the CDR3: TGTGCCACCAGCAGCGGAGGGGGAAGCCGGCCCGAAGAGACCCAGTACTTC. This encodes CATSSGGGSRPEETQYF.

V usage is TRBV5-4 and J usage is TRBJ1-2; 7 bases match TRBD1. The CDR3 covers 15 residues. V was clipped by 5 bases and J by 2 bases; unmatched bases: 9. Germline loops: CDR1 SGHNT, CDR2 YYREEE (reference sequence). CDR3 loop: CASSRDRDQNYGYTF. The CDR3 bases are TGTGCCAGCAGTCGGGACAGAGACCAGAACTATGGCTACACCTTC. Combining the CDR3 with reference TRBV5-4 and TRBJ1-2 gives the whole variable domain ETGVTQSPTHLIKTRGQQVTLRCSSQSGHNTVSWYQQALGQGPQFIFQYYREEENGRGNFPPRFSGLQFPNYSSELNVNALELDDSALYLCASSRDRDQNYGYTFGSGTRLTVV.

The chain links TRBV3-1 to TRBJ2-5; TRBD1 matches 10 bases. Germline V gene sequence: CDR1 LGHDT, CDR2 YNNKEL (reference sequence). This CDR3 contains 19 residues. V shed 3 bases and J 3 bases; nucleotides not matched to a gene: 16. As DNA, the CDR3 is TGTGCCAGCAGCCAGATCCAGGTCTCCTCCGGGACAGGGGAAGAGACCCAGTACTTC. It encodes CASSQIQVSSGTGEETQYF.

The chain recombines TRBV2 with TRBJ2-7; D ambiguous. Germline lookup yields CDR1 SNHLY and CDR2 FYNNEI. Trimming stripped 3 bases from V and 0 bases from J, with 9 bases between. The CDR3 spans 14 residues. CDR3 coding DNA: TGTGCCAGCAGTGATGGGCTAGACTCCTACGAGCAGTACTTC. Protein product: CASSDGLDSYEQYF. The full variable domain, in which reference TRBV2 and TRBJ2-7 provide the parts outside the CDR3, is EPEVTQTPSHQVTQMGQEVILRCVPISNHLYFYWYRQILGQKVEFLVSFYNNEISEKSEIFDDQFSVERPDGSNFTLKIRSTKLEDSAMYFCASSDGLDSYEQYFGPGTRLTVT.

This chain connects TRBV27 to TRBJ2-7; 7 bases are a match to TRBD1. The V gene's germline CDR1 is MNHEY and CDR2 SMNVEV (reference sequence). With V trimmed by 10 bases and J by 4 bases, 13 bases remained unmatched. The CDR3 is 14 residues long. CDR3 protein: CATPQPGQSYEQYF. As DNA, the CDR3 is TGTGCCACCCCACAACCGGGACAGAGTTACGAGCAGTACTTC.

J is TRBJ2-7 and V is TRBV18; no firm D call. This CDR3 has 10 amino acids. The germline gives CDR1 KGHSH, CDR2 LQKENI. The V end lost 3 bases, the J end lost 7 bases, and 4 bases lay between the germline ends. This CDR3 reads CASSPEEQYF. The CDR3 bases are TGTGCCAGCTCACCGGAAGAGCAGTACTTC.

V and J are TRBV7-2 and TRBJ2-1, with TRBD1 as a possible D gene (5 bases). This CDR3 contains 15 residues. Germline CDR1 reads SGHTA; CDR2 reads FQGNSA. V lost 1 base to trimming and J lost 8 bases, with 15 bases between them. The DNA for the CDR3 is TGTGCCAGCAGCTTAGTCCAGGGTTCGACGGATGAGCAGTTCTTC. It yields the protein CASSLVQGSTDEQFF.

This clonotype has only a few counts. The gene calls are TRBV6-1 and TRBJ2-4, with 7 bases identical to TRBD1. In germline, CDR1 is MNHNS, CDR2 SASEGT. There are 16 residues in the CDR3. The junction had 9 bases not matched to a gene; V was cut back by 6 bases and J by 1 base. CDR3 coding DNA: TGTGCCAGCAGGCAAGGGGACAGCTCGGCCAAAAACATTCAGTACTTC. Amino acid sequence: CASRQGDSSAKNIQYF.

Only one count was recorded for this clonotype. The J gene is TRBJ2-1, the V gene TRBV11-1; TRBD1 matches at 7 bases. This CDR3 contains 15 residues. With 5 bases clipped from V and 3 bases from J, the junction kept 7 bases outside the gene matches. Germline V CDR1 and CDR2: SGHAT, FQDESV (reference sequence). CDR3 DNA: TGTGCCAGCAGCCCGAGAGGGACAGTCTACAATGAGCAGTTCTTC. Its protein is CASSPRGTVYNEQFF.

The chain carries TRBV24-1 and TRBJ1-2, with TRBD1 matching 9 bases. J gave up 4 bases and V 4 bases, and 6 bases lay outside the gene matches. The CDR3 extends over 15 amino acids. Germline V CDR1 and CDR2: KGHDR, SFDVKD. DNA of the CDR3: TGTGCCACCAGTGAACGGGACAGGGTTTCCTATGGCTACACCTTC. Translating gives CATSERDRVSYGYTF.

The chain carries TRBV27 and TRBJ1-1; the D gene is possibly TRBD1 (5 bases). The CDR3 is made up of 16 amino acids. CDR1 and CDR2 (germline): MNHEY, SMNVEV (reference sequence). With 3 bases removed from V and 4 bases from J, the gap between germline ends came to 18 bases. The CDR3 region is CASSFISGSPVTEAFF. The DNA for the CDR3 is TGTGCCAGCAGTTTTATTTCAGGGAGCCCGGTCACTGAAGCTTTCTTT.

The chain has TRBV21-1 and TRBJ2-7; the D call TRBD2 from the table was never checked on the DNA. TRBV21-1 is flagged as a pseudogene. This CDR3 is built from 17 residues. The CDR3: CASSKVEGSTLYYEQYF. For the CDR3, the DNA is TGTGCCAGCAGCAAAGTTGAGGGATCCACTCTATACTACGAGCAGTACTTC.

The rearrangement links TRBV13 to TRBJ2-1; unclear D gene. The germline CDR1 and CDR2 sequences are PRHDT and FYEKMQ (reference sequence). The CDR3 contains 16 residues. V dropped 4 bases and J dropped 6 bases, with 19 bases sitting between them. The CDR3 protein is CASSSPTNPMSNEQFF. The DNA for the CDR3 is TGTGCCAGCAGCTCCCCAACTAACCCCATGAGCAATGAGCAGTTCTTC.

The chain is built from TRBV7-9 and TRBJ1-5; TRBD1 matches at 8 bases. The CDR3 has 14 amino acids. J lost 3 bases, V lost 5 bases, and 3 bases had no gene match. Looked up from germline, CDR1 is SEHNR and CDR2 is FQNEAQ (reference sequence). The CDR3 nucleotides are TGTGCCAGCAGCAAGGACAGGGTCAATCAGCCCCAGCATTTT. Protein sequence: CASSKDRVNQPQHF.

This clonotype occurred once. This sequence joins TRBV20-1 and TRBJ2-7, with D unclear. CDR3 length: 16 residues. Trimming shortened V by 3 bases and J by 3 bases, and 21 bases separated the two germline ends. CDR1 is DFQATT, CDR2 SNEGSKA, per germline (reference sequence). The CDR3 here is CSASILVGTIGYEQYF. The CDR3 coding sequence is TGCAGTGCTAGTATCCTCGTTGGAACTATCGGCTACGAGCAGTACTTC.

The genes are TRBV21-1 and TRBJ2-1. TRBV21-1 is an annotated pseudogene. The CDR3 spans 14 residues. The CDR3 here is CASSNDDFHNEQFF. The CDR3 DNA follows: TGTGCCAGCAGCAACGACGACTTTCACAATGAGCAGTTCTTC.

The CDR3 DNA follows: TGTGCCAGCAGTAGGTCCTCTCCGAACACCGGGGAGCTGTTTTTT. This encodes CASSRSSPNTGELFF. The chain carries TRBV5-4 and TRBJ2-2; D gene ambiguous. This CDR3 is built from 15 residues. Germline CDR1 and CDR2: SGHNT and YYREEE (reference sequence). The V gene lost 5 bases and the J gene lost 0 bases, with 11 bases spanning the gap.